This T cell receptor beta chain was sequenced for a study of cytomegalovirus exposure and HLA in healthy donors. Findings and limits, study-wide: A previous analysis found most TCR beta V segments productive roughly 90% or roughly 30% of the time.

CDR3 length: 15 residues. The germline V gene encodes CDR1 MDHEN and CDR2 SYDVKM. V was pared by 8 bases and J by 3 bases, with 10 bases of the junction left unmatched. 13 Jbeta primers and 60 Vbeta primers were used for the PCR. Sequencing was performed with immunoSEQ multiplex PCR; in TCRdb, only in-frame clones are kept and a portion is missing. The profile shows approximately 130,000 clones, 65% to 80% of them singletons. The sample holds a few counts of this clone. The antigen remains undetermined. This clonotype was obtained from a woman aged 40-49 years in good health and CMV-seronegative. Material: PBMCs. This chain uses TRBV28 with TRBJ2-1, with TRBD2 identical over 7 bases. CDR3 amino acids: CASRREGFSYNEQFF. The CDR3 DNA follows: TGTGCCAGCCGCAGGGAGGGATTTAGCTACAATGAGCAGTTCTTC.